Reported below is one TCR beta chain. The data derive from a study of blood T cell repertoires in COVID-19. Study information: In each case, the material was cDNA or gDNA derived from T cells, B-cell-depleted T cells, or PBMCs.

Original methodology: Cell counts per sample came from amplifying reference gene primers. Here immunoSEQ multiplex PCR was the method, and the copy in TCRdb shows in-frame clones only, minus some. The V and J calls and clone size come from that table; D and trimming were worked out from the DNA. The data contain some 150,000 clones, almost 85% of them singletons. The sequencing sample was made of peripheral blood. This TCR derives from a man aged 35 to 55 who had recovered from COVID-19.

DNA of the CDR3: TGTGCCAGCAGCTTATGGTCAGGGGGCGTAGAGACCCAGTACTTC. Translation: CASSLWSGGVETQYF. The chain links TRBV11-3 to TRBJ2-5, with 8 bases aligning to TRBD1. The V segment lost 2 bases and the J segment 4 bases; nucleotides outside the gene matches: 6. The CDR3 sequence is 15 residues long. From germline, CDR1 is SGHNT and CDR2 YENEEA.